This T cell receptor (beta chain) was sequenced in a study of CD8 T cells in ankylosing spondylitis. Quantitative 5'-RACE was performed with molecular barcodes, and it yielded the TCR beta libraries. MiXCR, applied by TCRdb to the 5' RACE reads, yields one record per CDR3 protein. This sample has around 300,000 distinct CDR3 sequences, with roughly 14% found just once. Study-level findings and limits: Characteristic of ankylosing spondylitis blood, it appeared, was a TCR beta motif comprising about 8 highly homologous variants. Reactive arthritis synovial fluid and blood previously showed some of these motif variants. Disease-associated clones were reportedly significantly overrepresented in matched ankylosing spondylitis synovial fluid.

This clonotype has at least ten counts. The antigen remains undetermined. This clonotype was sampled from a male donor with ankylosing spondylitis or in good health (not recorded which). Sequenced input: blood, either unsorted or a sorted T cell fraction (not recorded which).

CDR3 DNA: TGTGCCAGCAGTTTATCCGCGGGGCCAAAGACTCATGGCTACACCTTC. Amino acids: CASSLSAGPKTHGYTF. The chain is built from TRBV12-3 or TRBV12-4 and TRBJ1-2; a possible D gene is TRBD1 (5 bases). V lost 2 bases, J lost 6 bases, and 19 bases lay in between. The CDR3 is 16 residues long.